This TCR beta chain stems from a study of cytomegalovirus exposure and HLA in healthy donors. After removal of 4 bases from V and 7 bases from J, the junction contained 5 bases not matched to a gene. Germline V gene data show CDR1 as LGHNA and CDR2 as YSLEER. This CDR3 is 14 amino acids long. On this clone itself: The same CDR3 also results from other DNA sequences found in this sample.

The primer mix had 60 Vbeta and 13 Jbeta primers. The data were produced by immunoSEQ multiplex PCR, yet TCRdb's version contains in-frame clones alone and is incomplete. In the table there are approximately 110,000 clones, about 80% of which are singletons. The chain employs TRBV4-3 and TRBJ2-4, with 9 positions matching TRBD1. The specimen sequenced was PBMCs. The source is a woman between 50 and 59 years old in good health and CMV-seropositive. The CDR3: CASSLLGQGNIQYF. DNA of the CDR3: TGCGCCAGCAGCCTCCTGGGACAGGGTAACATTCAGTACTTC.